This TCR beta chain comes out of a study of T cell responses to AZD1222 COVID-19 vaccine. The CDR3 length is 14 residues. Trimming removed 4 bases from V and 0 bases from J; junction bases left unmatched: 1. Germline CDR1 and CDR2: SGHKS and YYEKEE (reference sequence). Assay used: immunoSEQ multiplex PCR; TCRdb lists only in-frame clones, some missing. The top ten clones hold around 0.66% of a sample with 150,000 to 200,000 clones, around 95% of them seen once. Sequenced material: peripheral blood, taken on day 0 of AZD1222 vaccination. The origin of this receptor is an adult in good health. The chain joins TRBV5-5 to TRBJ2-1; 7 bases are shared with TRBD2. CDR3: CASSPGGSYNEQFF. CDR3 DNA: TGTGCCAGCAGCCCGGGAGGCTCCTACAATGAGCAGTTCTTC.